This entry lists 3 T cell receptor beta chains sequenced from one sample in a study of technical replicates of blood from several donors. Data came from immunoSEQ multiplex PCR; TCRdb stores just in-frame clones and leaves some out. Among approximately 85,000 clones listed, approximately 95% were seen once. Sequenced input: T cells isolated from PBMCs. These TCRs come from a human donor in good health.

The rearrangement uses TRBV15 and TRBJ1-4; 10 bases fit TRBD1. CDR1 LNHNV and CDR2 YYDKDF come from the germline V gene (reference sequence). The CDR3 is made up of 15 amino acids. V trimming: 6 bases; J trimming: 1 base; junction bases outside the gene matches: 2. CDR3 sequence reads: CATRRTGGTNEKLFF. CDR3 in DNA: TGTGCCACCAGGAGGACAGGGGGAACTAATGAAAAACTGTTTTTT.

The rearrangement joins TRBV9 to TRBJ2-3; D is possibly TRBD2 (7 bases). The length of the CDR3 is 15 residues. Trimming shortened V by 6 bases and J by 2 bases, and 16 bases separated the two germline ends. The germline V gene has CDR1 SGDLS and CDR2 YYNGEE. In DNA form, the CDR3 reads TGTGCCAGCAACCTCCGGGGGGCTATCACAGATACGCAGTATTTT. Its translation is CASNLRGAITDTQYF.

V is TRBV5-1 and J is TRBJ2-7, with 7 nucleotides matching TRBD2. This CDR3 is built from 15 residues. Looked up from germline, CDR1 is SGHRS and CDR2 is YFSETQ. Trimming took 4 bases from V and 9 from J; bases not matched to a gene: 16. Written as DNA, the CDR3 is TGCGCCAGCAGCCCCAATCACCAGCGGGATTTCGGGCAGTACTTC. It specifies CASSPNHQRDFGQYF.